This T cell receptor beta chain is from a study of cytomegalovirus exposure and HLA in healthy donors. Study-level points and caveats: In a later analysis, the majority of CMV-associated beta chains seemingly showed HLA restriction. Presence/absence analyses treated sequencing depth as roughly uniform across donors.

To note about this clone: What it recognizes is unknown.

Deletions cut 7 bases from V and 3 bases from J, with 11 bases between. CDR3 size: 14 residues. The germline V gene encodes CDR1 SGHRS and CDR2 YFSETQ. A multiplex PCR was run with 60 Vbeta primers and 13 Jbeta primers. Profiled with immunoSEQ multiplex PCR; TCRdb holds only in-frame clones, not every one. The sample comprises approximately 110,000 clones, just under 75% of which are singletons, and 2% to 3% rests with the top ten. Sequencing was carried out using PBMCs. The chain is built from TRBV5-1 and TRBJ2-6, with a tentative D call TRBD1 (6 bases). The receptor was isolated from a man aged 50 to 59 in good health and CMV-seropositive. The CDR3 loop is CASEQGDGANVLTF. The DNA for the CDR3 is TGCGCCAGCGAACAGGGAGATGGGGCCAACGTCCTGACTTTC.